This entry is about one TCR beta chain. This record belongs to a study of shared clonotypes between healthy human individuals. The protocol was immunoSEQ multiplex PCR, while the TCRdb copy is restricted to in-frame clones and leaves out a portion. This sample has about 2,200,000 clones; approximately 94% occur once, and the top ten carry under 2%. Naive CD8 cells lacked CD45RO, underwent positive selection for CCR7 and left out terminally differentiated effector memory CD45RA+ cells. The sequence was collected from a man aged 18-30 years in good health. Some clones in this sample may be carry-over from other donors' samples. Sample: naive CD8+ T cells from PBMCs.

Here the CDR3 DNA reads TGTGCCAGCAGCTTAGGGCAGGCAGGCTATGGCTACACCTTC. This sequence encodes CASSLGQAGYGYTF. The chain combines TRBV13 with TRBJ1-2; the D is unclear. The germline V gene has CDR1 PRHDT and CDR2 FYEKMQ (reference sequence). The CDR3 extends over 14 amino acids. V gave up 0 bases and J gave up 4 bases, with 9 bases separating them.